The source of this T cell receptor (beta chain) is a study of CD8 T cells in Susac syndrome. Healthy donors served as age- and sex-matched controls. While CD8+ and CD4+ T cells were isolated negatively, TEMRA cells were enriched by FACS. This CDR3 has 10 residues. Between the trimmed V and J ends, which lost 7 bases and 4 bases, there was a span of 7 bases. Germline values: CDR1 DFQATT, CDR2 SNEGSKA (reference sequence). RNA in amounts of 0.5 to 1 ug was reverse transcribed with random hexamers. It was immunoSEQ multiplex PCR that amplified TCR beta CDR3 across 54 Vbeta and 13 Jbeta. TCRdb fed the immunoSEQ multiplex PCR reads into MiXCR, producing one record per CDR3 protein. The sample contains some 180,000 distinct CDR3 sequences, about 94% of which appear only once.

This TCR came from a human donor in good health. The V gene is TRBV20-1, the J gene TRBJ2-5; no clear D gene. The sample was CD4+ T cells from PBMCs. The CDR3 coding sequence is TGCAGTGTTTGGAGAGAGACCCAGTACTTC. As protein: CSVWRETQYF.